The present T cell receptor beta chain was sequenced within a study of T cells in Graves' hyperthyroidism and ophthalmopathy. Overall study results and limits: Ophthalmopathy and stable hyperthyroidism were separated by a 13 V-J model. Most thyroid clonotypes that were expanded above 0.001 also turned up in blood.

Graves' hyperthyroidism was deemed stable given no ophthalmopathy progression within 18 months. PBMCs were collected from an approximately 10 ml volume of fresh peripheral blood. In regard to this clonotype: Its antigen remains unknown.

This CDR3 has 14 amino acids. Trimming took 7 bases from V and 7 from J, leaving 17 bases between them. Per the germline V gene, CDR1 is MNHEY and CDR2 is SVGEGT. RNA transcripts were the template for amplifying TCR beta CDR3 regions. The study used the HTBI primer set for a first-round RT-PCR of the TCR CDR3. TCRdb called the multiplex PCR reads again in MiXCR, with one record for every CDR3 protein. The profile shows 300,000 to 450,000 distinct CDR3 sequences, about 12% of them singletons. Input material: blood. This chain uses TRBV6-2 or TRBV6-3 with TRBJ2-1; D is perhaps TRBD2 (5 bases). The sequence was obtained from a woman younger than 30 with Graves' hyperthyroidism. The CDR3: CASNAGGLSNEQFF. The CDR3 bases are TGTGCCAGCAATGCAGGAGGCCTTTCAAATGAGCAGTTCTTC.